This T cell receptor (beta chain) was sequenced during a study of T cell responses to AZD1222 COVID-19 vaccine. The repertoire was sequenced with immunoSEQ multiplex PCR; TCRdb's copy has only in-frame clones and lacks some. This sample has some 130,000 clones, with roughly 85% found just once. Per germline, CDR1 SGHRS and CDR2 YFSETQ. The CDR3 extends over 15 amino acids. Trimming pared 0 bases from V and 5 bases from J, leaving 14 bases between. The TCR was taken from an adult in good health. The rearrangement links TRBV5-1 to TRBJ2-5; TRBD2 might be the D (5 bases). Sequencing used peripheral blood, obtained on day 0 of MenACWY control vaccination. The CDR3 is CASSLGGSPGETQYF. The DNA of the CDR3 is TGCGCCAGCAGCTTGGGCGGCAGTCCGGGGGAGACCCAGTACTTC.